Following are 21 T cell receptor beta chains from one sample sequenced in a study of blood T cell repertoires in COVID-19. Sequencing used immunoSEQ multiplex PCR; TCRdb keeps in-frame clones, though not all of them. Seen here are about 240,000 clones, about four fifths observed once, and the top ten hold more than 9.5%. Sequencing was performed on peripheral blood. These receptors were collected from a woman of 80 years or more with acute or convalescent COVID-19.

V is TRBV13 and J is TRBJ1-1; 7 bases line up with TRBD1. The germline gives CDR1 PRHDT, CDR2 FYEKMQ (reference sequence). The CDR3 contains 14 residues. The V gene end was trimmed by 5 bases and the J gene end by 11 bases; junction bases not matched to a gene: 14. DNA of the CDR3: TGTGCCAGCAGCCCCAGACAGGGCTCACACGGGGCTTTCTTT. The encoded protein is CASSPRQGSHGAFF.

CDR3 sequence reads: CASSPIRVGSTEAFF. CDR3 sequence (DNA): TGTGCCAGCAGCCCGATTAGGGTAGGGAGCACTGAAGCTTTCTTT. This chain connects TRBV11-2 to TRBJ1-1; no clear D gene. Trimming shortened V by 5 bases and J by 4 bases, and 17 bases separated the two germline ends. The germline CDR1 and CDR2 sequences are SGHAT and FQNNGV. This CDR3 contains 15 residues.

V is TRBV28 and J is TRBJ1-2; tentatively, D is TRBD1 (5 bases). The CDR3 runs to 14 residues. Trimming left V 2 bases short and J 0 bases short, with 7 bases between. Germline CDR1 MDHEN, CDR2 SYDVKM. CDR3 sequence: CASSLTGPNYGYTF. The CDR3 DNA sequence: TGTGCCAGCAGTTTAACAGGTCCTAACTATGGCTACACCTTC.

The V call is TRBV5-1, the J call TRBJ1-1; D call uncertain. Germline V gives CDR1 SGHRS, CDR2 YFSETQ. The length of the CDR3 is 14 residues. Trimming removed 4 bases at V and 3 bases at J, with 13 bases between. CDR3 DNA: TGCGCCAGCAGCGCGCAGGTCGGGGACACTGAAGCTTTCTTT. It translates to CASSAQVGDTEAFF.

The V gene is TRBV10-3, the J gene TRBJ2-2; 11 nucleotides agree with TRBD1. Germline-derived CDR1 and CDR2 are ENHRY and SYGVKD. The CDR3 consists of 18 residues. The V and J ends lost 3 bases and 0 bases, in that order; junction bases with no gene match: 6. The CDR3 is CAISEVDRGRPNTGELFF. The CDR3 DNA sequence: TGTGCCATCAGTGAAGTGGACAGGGGGCGCCCGAACACCGGGGAGCTGTTTTTT.

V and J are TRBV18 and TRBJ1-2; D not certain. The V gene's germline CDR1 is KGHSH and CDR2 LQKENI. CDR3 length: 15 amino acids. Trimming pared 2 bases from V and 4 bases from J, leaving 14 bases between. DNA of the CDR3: TGTGCCAGCTCACCAGCGAAGGACTCTTCCTATGGCTACACCTTC. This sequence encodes CASSPAKDSSYGYTF.

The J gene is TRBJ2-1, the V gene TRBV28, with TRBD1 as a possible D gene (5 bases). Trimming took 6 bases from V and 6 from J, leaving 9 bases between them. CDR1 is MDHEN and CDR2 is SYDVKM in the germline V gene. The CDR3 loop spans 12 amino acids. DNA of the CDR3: TGTGCCAGCAGCGCTAGGGGCAATGAGCAGTTCTTC. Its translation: CASSARGNEQFF.

CDR3: CASTTKGRMSEAFF. The CDR3 DNA follows: TGTGCCAGCACGACGAAGGGGCGTATGTCTGAAGCTTTCTTT. This chain uses TRBV6-5 with TRBJ1-1; the D gene is possibly TRBD1 (5 bases). V was pared by 7 bases and J by 6 bases, with 18 bases between. The CDR3 runs 14 residues. The germline V gene encodes CDR1 MNHEY and CDR2 SVGAGI.

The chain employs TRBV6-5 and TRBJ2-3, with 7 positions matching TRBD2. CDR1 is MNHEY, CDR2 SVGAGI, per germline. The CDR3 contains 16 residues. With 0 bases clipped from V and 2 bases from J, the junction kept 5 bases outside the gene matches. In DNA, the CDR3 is TGTGCCAGCAGTTACTCGGGGAAGCGGGACACAGATACGCAGTATTTT. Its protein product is CASSYSGKRDTDTQYF.

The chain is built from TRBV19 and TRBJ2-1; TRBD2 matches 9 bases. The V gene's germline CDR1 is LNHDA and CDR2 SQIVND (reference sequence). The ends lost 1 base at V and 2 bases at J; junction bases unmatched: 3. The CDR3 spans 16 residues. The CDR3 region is CASSIARGGAYNEQFF. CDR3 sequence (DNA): TGTGCCAGTAGTATAGCCCGCGGGGGGGCCTACAATGAGCAGTTCTTC.

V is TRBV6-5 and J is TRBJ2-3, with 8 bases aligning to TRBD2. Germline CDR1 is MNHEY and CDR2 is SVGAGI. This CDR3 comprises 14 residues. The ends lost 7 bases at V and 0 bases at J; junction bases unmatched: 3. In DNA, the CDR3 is TGTGCCAGCACGGCGGGGGGAAGCACAGATACGCAGTATTTT. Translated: CASTAGGSTDTQYF.

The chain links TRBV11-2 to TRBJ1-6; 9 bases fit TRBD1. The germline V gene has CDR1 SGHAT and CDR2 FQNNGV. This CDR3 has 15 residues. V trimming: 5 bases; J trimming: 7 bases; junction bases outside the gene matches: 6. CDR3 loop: CASSRTGGGNSPLHF. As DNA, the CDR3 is TGTGCCAGCAGCCGCACAGGGGGCGGGAATTCACCCCTCCACTTT.

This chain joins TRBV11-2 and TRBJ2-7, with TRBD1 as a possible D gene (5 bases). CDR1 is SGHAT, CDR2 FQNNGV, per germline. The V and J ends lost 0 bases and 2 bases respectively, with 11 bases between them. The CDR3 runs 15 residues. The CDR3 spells CASSLDRARAYEQYF. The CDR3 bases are TGTGCCAGCAGCTTAGATCGGGCCAGGGCCTACGAGCAGTACTTC.

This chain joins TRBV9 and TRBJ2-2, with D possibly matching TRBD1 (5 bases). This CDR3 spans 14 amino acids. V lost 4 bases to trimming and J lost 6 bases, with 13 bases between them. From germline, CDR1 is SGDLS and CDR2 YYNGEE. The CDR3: CASSPRQLSGELFF. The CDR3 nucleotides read TGTGCCAGCAGCCCACGACAGCTATCCGGGGAGCTGTTTTTT.

CDR3 sequence (DNA): TGTGCCAGCTCACAGGGGGCGCCCAGAGCCAAAAACATTCAGTACTTC. This translates into CASSQGAPRAKNIQYF. V is TRBV18 and J is TRBJ2-4; 7 positions agree with TRBD1. This CDR3 is 16 amino acids long. Per the germline V gene, CDR1 is KGHSH and CDR2 is LQKENI. V lost 4 bases, J lost 0 bases, and 6 bases stayed unmatched.

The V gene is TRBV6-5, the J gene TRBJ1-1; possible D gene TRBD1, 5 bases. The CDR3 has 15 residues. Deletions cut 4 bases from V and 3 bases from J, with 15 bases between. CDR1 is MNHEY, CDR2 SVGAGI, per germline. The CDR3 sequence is CASSSLEGVYTEAFF. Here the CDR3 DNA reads TGTGCCAGCAGTTCCTTGGAAGGGGTGTACACTGAAGCTTTCTTT.

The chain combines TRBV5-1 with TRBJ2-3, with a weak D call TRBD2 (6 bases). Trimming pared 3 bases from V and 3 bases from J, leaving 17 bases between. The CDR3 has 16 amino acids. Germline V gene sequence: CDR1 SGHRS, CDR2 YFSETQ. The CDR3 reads CASSSDLGGGTDTQYF. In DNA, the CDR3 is TGCGCCAGCAGCTCGGATCTCGGGGGTGGTACAGATACGCAGTATTTT. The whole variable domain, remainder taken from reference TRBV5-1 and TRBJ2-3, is KAGVTQTPRYLIKTRGQQVTLSCSPISGHRSVSWYQQTPGQGLQFLFEYFSETQRNKGNFPGRFSGRQFSNSRSEMNVSTLELGDSALYLCASSSDLGGGTDTQYFGPGTRLTVL.

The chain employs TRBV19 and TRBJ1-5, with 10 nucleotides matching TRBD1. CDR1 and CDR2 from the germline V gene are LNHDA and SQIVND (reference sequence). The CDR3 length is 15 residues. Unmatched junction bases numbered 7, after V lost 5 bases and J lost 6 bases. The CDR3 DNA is TGTGCCAGTAGTGTAAACCGGGACAGGGGTCAGCCCCAGCATTTT. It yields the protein CASSVNRDRGQPQHF.

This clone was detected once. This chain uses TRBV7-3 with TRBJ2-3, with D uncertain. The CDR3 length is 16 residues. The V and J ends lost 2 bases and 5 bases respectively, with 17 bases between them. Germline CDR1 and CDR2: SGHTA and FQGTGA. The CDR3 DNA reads TGTGCCAGCAGCTTAGTTAGCCGGGTAGCTCGAGATACGCAGTATTTT. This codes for CASSLVSRVARDTQYF.

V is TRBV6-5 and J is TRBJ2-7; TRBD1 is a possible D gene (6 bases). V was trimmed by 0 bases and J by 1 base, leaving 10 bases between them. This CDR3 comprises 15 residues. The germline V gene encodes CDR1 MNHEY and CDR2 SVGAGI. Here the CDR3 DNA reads TGTGCCAGCAGTTACTCGAACAGGGATTCCTACGAGCAGTACTTC. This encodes CASSYSNRDSYEQYF.

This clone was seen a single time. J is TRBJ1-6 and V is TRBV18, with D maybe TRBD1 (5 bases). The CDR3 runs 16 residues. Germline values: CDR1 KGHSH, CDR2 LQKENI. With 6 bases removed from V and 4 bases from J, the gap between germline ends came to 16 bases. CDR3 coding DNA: TGTGCCAGCTCCCTGTCAGTGGGGGGGTATAATTCACCCCTCCACTTT. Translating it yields CASSLSVGGYNSPLHF.